Below, one TCR beta chain is given with its context. Its antigen remains unidentified. Only in-frame clones appear in the TCRdb table, and some are missing; sequencing was by immunoSEQ multiplex PCR. The data show around 34,000 clones, 81% seen once. This entry is derived from a study of OX40 agonist ivuxolimab in advanced cancers. Study as a whole: A diagnosis of hepatocellular carcinoma, melanoma, renal cell or head and neck cancer was present in dose-escalation patients. Regarding the study as a whole: Partial responders receiving 0.1-3.0 mg/kg showed among the lowest clonal expansion. Compared with CD4+, CD8+ T cells on average had more expanded clones. Clonal expansion was seen in CD4+ and CD8+ blood T cells by week 6 at 0.1 to 3.0 mg/kg.

Sequenced here: CD4+ or CD8+ T cells sorted from blood, sampled in a trial of the OX40 agonist ivuxolimab. This receptor was identified in an adult with an advanced solid tumor such as melanoma, head and neck, liver or kidney cancer.

CDR3 in amino acids: CASSRAATEKLFF. CDR3 sequence (DNA): TGTGCCAGTAGTCGGGCAGCTACTGAAAAACTGTTTTTT. The chain couples TRBV19 to TRBJ1-4; D is uncertain. Per germline, CDR1 LNHDA and CDR2 SQIVND (reference sequence). The ends were cut back, 5 bases at V and 7 bases at J, with 11 bases in the middle. CDR3 length: 13 amino acids.